Shown below are 2 T cell receptor beta chains from a single sample sequenced in a study of metastatic and nonmetastatic thyroid tumors. Until they underwent thyroid surgery, no patient had received any treatment. TCRdb re-processed the PCR reads through MiXCR. This table has some 11,000 clones, approximately 35% appearing once. Sequencing was done on a sample of tumor tissue. These receptors all come from a female donor with papillary thyroid cancer or a benign thyroid nodule (not recorded which). Some clones in this sample may be carry-over from other donors' samples.

A word on this clone: The junction departs from the called germline gene at one end, perhaps through a read error. The genes are TRBV7-2 and TRBJ2-2; D may be TRBD2 (6 bases). CDR1 and CDR2 (germline): SGHTA, FQGNSA. The CDR3 length is 15 residues. CDR3 region: CAGSFRRGCTGELFF. DNA of the CDR3: TGTGCCGGCAGCTTTAGGCGGGGCTGCACCGGGGAGCTGTTTTTT.

The chain links TRBV5-1 to TRBJ2-2; a weak D match, TRBD1 (5 bases). The CDR3 runs 14 residues. With 2 bases removed from V and 2 bases from J, the gap between germline ends came to 7 bases. The germline V gene encodes CDR1 SGHRS and CDR2 YFSETQ. The CDR3 DNA sequence: TGCGCCAGCAGCTTAGGGGTAAACACCGGGGAGCTGTTTTTT. Residues: CASSLGVNTGELFF.